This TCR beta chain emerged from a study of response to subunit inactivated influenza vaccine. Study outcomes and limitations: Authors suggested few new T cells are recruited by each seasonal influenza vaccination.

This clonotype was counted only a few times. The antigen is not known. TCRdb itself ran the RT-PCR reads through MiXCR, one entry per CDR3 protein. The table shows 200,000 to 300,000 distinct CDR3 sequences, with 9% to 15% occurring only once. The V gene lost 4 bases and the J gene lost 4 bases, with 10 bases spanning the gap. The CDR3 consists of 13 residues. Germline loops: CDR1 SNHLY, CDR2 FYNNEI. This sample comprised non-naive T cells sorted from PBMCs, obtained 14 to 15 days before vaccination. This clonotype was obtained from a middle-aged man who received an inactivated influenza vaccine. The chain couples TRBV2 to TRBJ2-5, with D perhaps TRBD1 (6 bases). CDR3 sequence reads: CASSARGRETQYF. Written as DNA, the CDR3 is TGTGCCAGCAGTGCCAGGGGAAGAGAGACCCAGTACTTC. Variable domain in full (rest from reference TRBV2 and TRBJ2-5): EPEVTQTPSHQVTQMGQEVILRCVPISNHLYFYWYRQILGQKVEFLVSFYNNEISEKSEIFDDQFSVERPDGSNFTLKIRSTKLEDSAMYFCASSARGRETQYFGPGTRLLVL.